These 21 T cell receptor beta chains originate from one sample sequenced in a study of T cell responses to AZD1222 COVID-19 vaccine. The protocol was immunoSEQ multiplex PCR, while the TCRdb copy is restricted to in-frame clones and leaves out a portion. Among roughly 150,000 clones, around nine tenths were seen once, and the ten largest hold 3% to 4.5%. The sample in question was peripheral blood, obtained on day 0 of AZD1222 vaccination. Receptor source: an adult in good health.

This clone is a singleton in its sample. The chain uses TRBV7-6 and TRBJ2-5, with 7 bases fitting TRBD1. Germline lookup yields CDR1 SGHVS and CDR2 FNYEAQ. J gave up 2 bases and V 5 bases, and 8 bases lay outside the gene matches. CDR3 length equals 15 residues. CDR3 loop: CASSPPAQGQETQYF. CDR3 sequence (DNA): TGTGCCAGCAGCCCCCCCGCACAGGGGCAAGAGACCCAGTACTTC.

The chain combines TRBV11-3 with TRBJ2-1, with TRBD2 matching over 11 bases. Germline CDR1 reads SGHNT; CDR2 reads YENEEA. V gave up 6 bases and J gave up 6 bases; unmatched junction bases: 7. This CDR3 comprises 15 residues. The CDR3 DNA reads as TGTGCCAGCAGTCGGGGGGGGACTAGCGGCAATGAGCAGTTCTTC. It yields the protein CASSRGGTSGNEQFF.

CDR3 bases: TGTGCCAGCAGCTTACAGTTAATAGGACAGCGAAATCAGCCCCAGCATTTT. It yields the protein CASSLQLIGQRNQPQHF. V gene TRBV7-8 combines with J gene TRBJ1-5, with D possibly TRBD1 on 6 matching bases. This CDR3 spans 17 amino acids. With 2 bases removed from V and 4 bases from J, the gap between germline ends came to 18 bases. Per germline, CDR1 SGHVS and CDR2 FQNEAQ.

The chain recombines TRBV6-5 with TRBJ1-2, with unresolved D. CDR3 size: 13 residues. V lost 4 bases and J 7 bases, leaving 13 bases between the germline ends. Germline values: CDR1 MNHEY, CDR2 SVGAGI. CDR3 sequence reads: CASSLSRSGGYTF. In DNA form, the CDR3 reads TGTGCCAGCAGTTTATCGAGGTCGGGTGGCTACACCTTC.

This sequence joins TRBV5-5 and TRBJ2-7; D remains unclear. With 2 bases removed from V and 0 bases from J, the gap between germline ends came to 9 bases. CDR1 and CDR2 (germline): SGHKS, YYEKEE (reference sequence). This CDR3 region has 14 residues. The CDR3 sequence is CASSFHTASYEQYF. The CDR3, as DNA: TGTGCCAGCAGCTTTCATACCGCCTCCTACGAGCAGTACTTC.

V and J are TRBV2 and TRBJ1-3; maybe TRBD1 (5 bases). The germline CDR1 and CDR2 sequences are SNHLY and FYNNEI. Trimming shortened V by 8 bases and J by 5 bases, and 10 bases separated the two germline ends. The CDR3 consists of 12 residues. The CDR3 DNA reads TGTGCCAGCCGGGGGGTCCGAAACACCATATATTTT. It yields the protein CASRGVRNTIYF.

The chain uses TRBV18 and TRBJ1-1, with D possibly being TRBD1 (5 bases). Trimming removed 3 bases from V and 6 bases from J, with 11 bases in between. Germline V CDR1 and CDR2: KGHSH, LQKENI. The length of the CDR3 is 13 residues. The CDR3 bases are TGTGCCAGCTCACCGGAGGGGAGCGCTGAAGCTTTCTTT. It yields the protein CASSPEGSAEAFF.

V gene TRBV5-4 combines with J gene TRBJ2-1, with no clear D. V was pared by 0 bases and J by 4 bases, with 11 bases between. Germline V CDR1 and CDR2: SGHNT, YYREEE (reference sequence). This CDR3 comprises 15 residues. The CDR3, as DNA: TGTGCCAGCAGCTTGGGTGGCACTCCTTACAATGAGCAGTTCTTC. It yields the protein CASSLGGTPYNEQFF.

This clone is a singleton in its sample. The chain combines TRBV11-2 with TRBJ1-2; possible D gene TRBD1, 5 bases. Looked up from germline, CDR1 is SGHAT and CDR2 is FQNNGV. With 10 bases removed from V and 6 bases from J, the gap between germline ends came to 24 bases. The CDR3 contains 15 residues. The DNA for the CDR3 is TGTGCCACCTCCAGGGTAGCGGGTTCGACGGATGGCTACACCTTC. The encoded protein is CATSRVAGSTDGYTF.

The CDR3 loop is CASNPDSSGNTIYF. The CDR3, as DNA: TGTGCCAGCAACCCCGACAGCTCTGGAAACACCATATATTTT. The V and J genes are TRBV2 and TRBJ1-3, with TRBD1 as a possible D gene (5 bases). The CDR3 is 14 amino acids. Trimming stripped 7 bases from V and 0 bases from J, with 10 bases between. The germline V gene encodes CDR1 SNHLY and CDR2 FYNNEI.

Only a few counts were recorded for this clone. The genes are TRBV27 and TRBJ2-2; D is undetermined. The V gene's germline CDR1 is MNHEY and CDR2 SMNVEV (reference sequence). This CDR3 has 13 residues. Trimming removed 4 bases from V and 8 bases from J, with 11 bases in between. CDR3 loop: CASSSGDAGELFF. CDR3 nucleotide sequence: TGTGCCAGCAGTTCCGGAGATGCGGGGGAGCTGTTTTTT.

CDR3 DNA: TGTGCCAGCAGCACCGCGGGGGGAGTGAACACTGAAGCTTTCTTT. Its protein is CASSTAGGVNTEAFF. The V call is TRBV6-5, the J call TRBJ1-1, with a tentative D call TRBD1 (5 bases). The germline gives CDR1 MNHEY, CDR2 SVGAGI. The CDR3 contains 15 residues. V was cut by 6 bases and J by 0 bases, with 14 bases left in between.

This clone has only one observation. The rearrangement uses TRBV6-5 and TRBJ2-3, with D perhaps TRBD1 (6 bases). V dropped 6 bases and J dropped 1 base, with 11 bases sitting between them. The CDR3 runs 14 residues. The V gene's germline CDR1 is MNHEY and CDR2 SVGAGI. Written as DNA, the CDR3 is TGTGCCAGCAGAGGCAGGGGTGGCACAGATACGCAGTATTTT. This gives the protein CASRGRGGTDTQYF.

CDR3 in DNA: TGTGCCAGCAGCCAAGACGTCACCGCCGGTGACTATGAGCAGTTCTTC. Amino acid sequence: CASSQDVTAGDYEQFF. The chain recombines TRBV4-2 with TRBJ2-1, with D unclear. V shed 0 bases and J shed 8 bases, with 17 bases lying between them. This CDR3 comprises 16 residues. In germline, CDR1 is LGHNA, CDR2 YNFKEQ.

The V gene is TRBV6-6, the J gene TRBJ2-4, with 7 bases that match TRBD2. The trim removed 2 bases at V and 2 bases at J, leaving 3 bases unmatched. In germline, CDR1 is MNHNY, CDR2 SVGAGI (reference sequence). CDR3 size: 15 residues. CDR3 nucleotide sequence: TGTGCCAGCAGTTACAGCGGGATTCCCAAAAACATTCAGTACTTC. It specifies CASSYSGIPKNIQYF.

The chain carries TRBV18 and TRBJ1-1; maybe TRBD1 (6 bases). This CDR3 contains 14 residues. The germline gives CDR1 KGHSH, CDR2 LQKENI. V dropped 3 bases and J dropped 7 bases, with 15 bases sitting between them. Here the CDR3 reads CASSPPARGGEAFF. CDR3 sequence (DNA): TGTGCCAGCTCACCCCCGGCCAGGGGAGGTGAAGCTTTCTTT.

CDR3 in DNA: TGTGCCAGCAGCTTAGTGGTTGGTTCTGACGAGCAGTACTTC. It yields the protein CASSLVVGSDEQYF. J is TRBJ2-7 and V is TRBV11-2; D not resolved. There are 14 residues in the CDR3. The ends were cut back, 1 base at V and 5 bases at J, with 12 bases in the middle. CDR1 and CDR2 (germline): SGHAT, FQNNGV.

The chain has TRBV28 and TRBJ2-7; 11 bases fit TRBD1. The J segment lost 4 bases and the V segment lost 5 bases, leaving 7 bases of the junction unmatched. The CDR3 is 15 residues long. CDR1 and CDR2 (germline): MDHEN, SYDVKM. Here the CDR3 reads CASSVTGTGGYEQYF. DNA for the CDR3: TGTGCCAGCAGTGTAACCGGGACAGGGGGGTACGAGCAGTACTTC.

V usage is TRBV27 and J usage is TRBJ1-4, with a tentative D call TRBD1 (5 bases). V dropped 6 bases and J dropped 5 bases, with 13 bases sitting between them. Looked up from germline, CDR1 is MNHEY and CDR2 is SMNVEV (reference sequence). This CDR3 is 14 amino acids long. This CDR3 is CASRGGPRNEKLFF. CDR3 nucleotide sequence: TGTGCCAGCAGGGGGGGACCGAGGAATGAAAAACTGTTTTTT.

The CDR3: CASSSGTGGVRELFF. The CDR3 DNA reads TGTGCCAGCAGCTCCGGGACAGGGGGAGTGAGGGAGCTGTTTTTT. The chain carries TRBV7-8 and TRBJ2-2; TRBD1 agrees at 11 bases. Germline-derived CDR1 and CDR2 are SGHVS and FQNEAQ. The CDR3 contains 15 residues. The V gene end was trimmed by 4 bases and the J gene end by 9 bases; junction bases not matched to a gene: 7.

The CDR3 DNA is TGTGCCAGCAGCTTAGTACTAGCGGGACCCGAAATAACCTACGAGCAGTACTTC. This codes for CASSLVLAGPEITYEQYF. The gene calls are TRBV7-2 and TRBJ2-7; TRBD2 aligns across 10 bases. Germline V gene sequence: CDR1 SGHTA, CDR2 FQGNSA. V shed 1 base and J 2 bases; nucleotides not matched to a gene: 11. CDR3 size: 18 residues. Full variable domain (missing parts from reference TRBV7-2 and TRBJ2-7): GAGVSQSPSNKVTEKGKDVELRCDPISGHTALYWYRQSLGQGLEFLIYFQGNSAPDKSGLPSDRFSAERTGGSVSTLTIQRTQQEDSAVYLCASSLVLAGPEITYEQYFGPGTRLTVT.